These T cell receptor beta chains were read from a single sample in a study of blood T cell repertoires in COVID-19. TCRdb's copy holds only in-frame clones and misses some; the assay was immunoSEQ multiplex PCR. Of fewer than 350,000 clones in the sample, approximately 91% were seen once. The sample consisted of PBMCs or T cells enriched from blood (not recorded which). Receptor source: a man between 60 and 70 years old who had recovered from COVID-19. CDR3s include the opening cysteine and the closing phenylalanine or tryptophan. A D gene is named only where the DNA matches it firmly. The listing skips clone size in some rows; elsewhere it reads once, few, many or a size class.

CDR3 length,V gene,clone size,D gene,J gene,CDR3 protein,CDR3 DNA
12,TRBV28,-,-,TRBJ1-1,CASSLVGLEAFF,TGTGCCAGCAGTTTAGTGGGCCTTGAAGCTTTCTTT
13,TRBV28,-,-,TRBJ1-2,CASSPGGNYGYTF,TGTGCCAGCAGCCCCGGAGGTAACTATGGCTACACCTTC
10,TRBV19,once,-,TRBJ1-4,CARSFEKLFF,TGTGCCAGATCCTTTGAAAAACTGTTTTTT
13,TRBV15,few,-,TRBJ1-5,CATSTLSNQPQHF,TGTGCCACCAGCACCCTTAGCAATCAGCCCCAGCATTTT
15,TRBV6-6,-,-,TRBJ2-5,CASTGRVVSGETQYF,TGTGCCAGCACCGGCAGGGTCGTCTCCGGGGAGACCCAGTACTTC
15,TRBV5-4,-,TRBD2,TRBJ2-7,CASSESGRPPYEQYF,TGTGCCAGCAGCGAAAGCGGGAGACCTCCTTACGAGCAGTACTTC
13,TRBV11-2,-,-,TRBJ1-1,CASSFGHRAEAFF,TGTGCCAGCAGCTTTGGACACAGGGCTGAAGCTTTCTTT
13,TRBV19,few,TRBD1,TRBJ1-5,CASSRDRDQPQHF,TGTGCCAGTAGCCGGGACAGGGATCAGCCCCAGCATTTT
13,TRBV29-1,-,-,TRBJ2-7,CSVDGGGLKEQYF,TGCAGCGTTGACGGAGGCGGGCTGAAAGAGCAGTACTTC
12,TRBV6-1,-,-,TRBJ1-2,CASSETGYGYTF,TGTGCCAGCAGTGAAACAGGCTATGGCTACACCTTC
14,TRBV5-4,-,TRBD2,TRBJ2-3,CASALAGSTDTQYF,TGTGCCAGCGCGTTAGCGGGGTCCACAGATACGCAGTATTTT
16,TRBV5-1,few,TRBD1,TRBJ1-2,CASSDLLTGGVGGYTF,TGCGCCAGCAGCGATTTACTTACAGGGGGCGTTGGTGGCTACACCTTC
13,TRBV15,-,-,TRBJ1-2,CATSKQENYGYTF,TGTGCCACCAGCAAACAGGAGAACTATGGCTACACCTTC
16,TRBV4-2,-,TRBD1,TRBJ1-6,CASSQERGQEDSPLHF,TGTGCCAGCAGCCAAGAAAGGGGACAGGAGGATTCACCCCTCCACTTT
15,TRBV30,-,TRBD2,TRBJ2-2,CAWTTGTSGTGELFF,TGTGCCTGGACCACGGGGACTAGCGGGACCGGGGAGCTGTTTTTT
12,TRBV6-2/TRBV6-3,-,-,TRBJ2-1,CASSSRGQPQFF,TGTGCCAGCAGTTCCCGGGGACAACCGCAGTTCTTC
14,TRBV7-9,-,-,TRBJ2-2,CASSLDSQTGELFF,TGTGCCAGCAGCTTAGACAGCCAAACCGGGGAGCTGTTTTTT
15,TRBV27,-,TRBD1,TRBJ2-7,CASSFLGDRADEQYF,TGTGCCAGCAGTTTCCTGGGGGACAGGGCCGACGAGCAGTACTTC
16,TRBV28,-,TRBD2,TRBJ2-4,CASTEPPSGTKNIQYF,TGTGCCAGCACCGAACCCCCTAGCGGGACCAAAAACATTCAGTACTTC
18,TRBV19,-,TRBD1,TRBJ1-5,CASSKLGQARGGNQPQHF,TGTGCCAGTAGCAAACTCGGACAGGCGAGGGGTGGCAATCAGCCCCAGCATTTT
13,TRBV19,-,-,TRBJ2-7,CASSNTGSYEQYF,TGTGCCAGTAGTAATACAGGGAGCTACGAGCAGTACTTC
15,TRBV7-9,-,TRBD2,TRBJ2-2,CASSWTSGDTGELFF,TGTGCCAGCAGCTGGACTAGCGGTGACACCGGGGAGCTGTTTTTT
13,TRBV29-1,-,-,TRBJ1-5,CSVVWQGNQPQHF,TGCAGCGTTGTATGGCAGGGTAATCAGCCCCAGCATTTT
16,TRBV19,-,-,TRBJ2-1,CASSMTWLTEYNEQFF,TGTGCCAGTAGTATGACCTGGTTGACAGAGTACAATGAGCAGTTCTTC
15,TRBV7-6,-,-,TRBJ2-1,CASSLDRGSYNEQFF,TGTGCCAGCAGCTTGGACAGAGGCTCCTACAATGAGCAGTTCTTC
15,TRBV4-3,-,TRBD2,TRBJ2-7,CASSQDPSGPYEQYF,TGCGCCAGCAGCCAAGATCCTAGCGGCCCCTACGAGCAGTACTTC
17,TRBV21-1,-,-,TRBJ2-3,CASSQRTGHRSTDTQYF,TGTGCCAGCAGCCAACGGACAGGGCATCGGTCCACAGATACGCAGTATTTT